These 2 T cell receptor beta chains were all obtained from the same sample, sequenced in a study of technical replicates of blood from several donors. TCRdb's table, derived via immunoSEQ multiplex PCR, lists solely in-frame clones and lacks some. The data contain roughly 80,000 clones, 85% to 95% of them singletons. The material sequenced was T cells isolated from PBMCs. These receptor sequences come from a human donor in good health.

The genes are TRBV6-5 and TRBJ1-1; D is perhaps TRBD1 (5 bases). CDR1 is MNHEY and CDR2 is SVGAGI in the germline V gene. The CDR3 runs to 13 residues. Trimming removed 2 bases at V and 2 bases at J, with 6 bases between. In DNA form, the CDR3 reads TGTGCCAGCAGTTACCAGGGAAACACTGAAGCTTTCTTT. It is translated as CASSYQGNTEAFF.

This chain links TRBV11-2 with TRBJ2-3, with 10 bases aligning to TRBD2. This CDR3 has 15 residues. The germline V gene has CDR1 SGHAT and CDR2 FQNNGV. The ends lost 5 bases at V and 1 base at J; junction bases unmatched: 3. Here the CDR3 DNA reads TGTGCCAGCAGCCCCGGGACTAGCGGCACAGATACGCAGTATTTT. It is translated as CASSPGTSGTDTQYF.